These T cell receptor beta chains were read from a single sample in a study of cytomegalovirus exposure and HLA in healthy donors. Method: immunoSEQ multiplex PCR; TCRdb's copy keeps in-frame clones and lacks some. The data hold about 110,000 clones, with about nine tenths observed a single time. The sample comprised PBMCs. Receptors originate from a woman aged 18-35 years in good health and CMV-seropositive. Both conserved end residues are part of each CDR3. A D gene is named only where the DNA matches it firmly. A row's size may be missing; if present it is once, few, many or a size class.

v_call: TRBV27
clone_size: -
j_call: TRBJ1-4
d_call: -
cdr3_aa: CASSPPGGGGEKLFF
cdr3_nt: TGTGCCAGCAGTCCGCCCGGGGGGGGAGGTGAAAAACTGTTTTTT

v_call: TRBV18
clone_size: -
j_call: TRBJ1-4
d_call: -
cdr3_aa: CASSPRQEPNEKLFF
cdr3_nt: TGTGCCAGCTCACCACGACAAGAACCTAATGAAAAACTGTTTTTT

v_call: TRBV7-9
clone_size: -
j_call: TRBJ2-1
d_call: TRBD1
cdr3_aa: CASSSGSGTGGSDEQFF
cdr3_nt: TGTGCCAGCAGCTCAGGTTCCGGGACAGGGGGCTCAGATGAGCAGTTCTTC

v_call: TRBV6-9
clone_size: -
j_call: TRBJ2-7
d_call: TRBD1
cdr3_aa: CASRGTIQGMKVYEQYF
cdr3_nt: TGTGCCAGCAGGGGGACAATACAGGGGATGAAGGTCTACGAGCAGTACTTC

v_call: TRBV19
clone_size: few
j_call: TRBJ2-4
d_call: -
cdr3_aa: CASSLAGRSKNIQYF
cdr3_nt: TGTGCCAGTAGTCTCGCAGGGCGGTCCAAAAACATTCAGTACTTC

v_call: TRBV6-5
clone_size: -
j_call: TRBJ2-3
d_call: TRBD2
cdr3_aa: CASRTSGGHADTQYF
cdr3_nt: TGTGCCAGCAGGACTAGCGGGGGGCACGCAGATACGCAGTATTTT

v_call: TRBV25-1
clone_size: -
j_call: TRBJ2-3
d_call: TRBD1
cdr3_aa: CASKDRYSSTDTQYF
cdr3_nt: TGTGCCAGCAAGGACAGGTACTCTAGCACAGATACGCAGTATTTT

v_call: TRBV4-1
clone_size: -
j_call: TRBJ1-1
d_call: TRBD1
cdr3_aa: CASSQEPQGGLGYSEAFF
cdr3_nt: TGCGCCAGCAGCCAAGAACCACAGGGGGGATTAGGCTACAGTGAAGCTTTCTTT

v_call: TRBV6-1
clone_size: -
j_call: TRBJ2-1
d_call: -
cdr3_aa: CASRLPGAYNEQFF
cdr3_nt: TGTGCCAGCCGCCTACCGGGGGCCTACAATGAGCAGTTCTTC

v_call: TRBV4-1
clone_size: -
j_call: TRBJ2-2
d_call: TRBD2
cdr3_aa: CASSPERLAGKNTGELFF
cdr3_nt: TGCGCCAGCAGCCCGGAAAGACTAGCGGGGAAGAACACCGGGGAGCTGTTTTTT

v_call: TRBV6-5
clone_size: -
j_call: TRBJ2-3
d_call: -
cdr3_aa: CASRGSWEADTQYF
cdr3_nt: TGTGCCAGCAGGGGCTCGTGGGAGGCAGATACGCAGTATTTT

v_call: TRBV27
clone_size: -
j_call: TRBJ1-5
d_call: TRBD1
cdr3_aa: CASSSGTGGRNQPQHF
cdr3_nt: TGTGCCAGCAGTTCCGGGACAGGGGGCCGCAATCAGCCCCAGCATTTT

v_call: TRBV11-2
clone_size: -
j_call: TRBJ1-5
d_call: -
cdr3_aa: CASSLGFSGQPQHF
cdr3_nt: TGTGCCAGCAGCTTAGGTTTTTCGGGTCAGCCCCAGCATTTT

v_call: TRBV11-2
clone_size: -
j_call: TRBJ2-2
d_call: -
cdr3_aa: CASRRPALSGTGELFF
cdr3_nt: TGTGCCAGCAGACGCCCAGCTTTGTCGGGTACCGGGGAGCTGTTTTTT

v_call: TRBV9
clone_size: -
j_call: TRBJ1-6
d_call: -
cdr3_aa: CASSVDEHSPLHF
cdr3_nt: TGTGCCAGCAGCGTAGATGAGCATTCACCCCTCCACTTT

v_call: TRBV5-6
clone_size: -
j_call: TRBJ2-3
d_call: -
cdr3_aa: CASSLARVEATDTQYF
cdr3_nt: TGTGCCAGCAGCTTGGCCAGGGTCGAAGCCACAGATACGCAGTATTTT

v_call: TRBV7-2
clone_size: once
j_call: TRBJ2-7
d_call: -
cdr3_aa: CASRSAGRSYEQYF
cdr3_nt: TGTGCCAGCCGCAGTGCGGGGAGGTCCTACGAGCAGTACTTC

v_call: TRBV10-3
clone_size: -
j_call: TRBJ1-6
d_call: -
cdr3_aa: CAISEERYNSPLHF
cdr3_nt: TGTGCCATCAGTGAAGAGCGGTATAATTCACCCCTCCACTTT

v_call: TRBV7-2
clone_size: once
j_call: TRBJ2-5
d_call: TRBD1
cdr3_aa: CASRVGTARQETQYF
cdr3_nt: TGTGCCAGCAGAGTTGGGACAGCCCGACAAGAGACCCAGTACTTC

v_call: TRBV27
clone_size: -
j_call: TRBJ1-5
d_call: TRBD1
cdr3_aa: CASRTGVSNQPQHF
cdr3_nt: TGTGCCAGCCGGACAGGGGTGAGCAATCAGCCCCAGCATTTT

v_call: TRBV4-1
clone_size: -
j_call: TRBJ1-5
d_call: TRBD1
cdr3_aa: CASSPLGQTNQPQHF
cdr3_nt: TGCGCCAGCAGCCCTCTGGGACAGACTAATCAGCCCCAGCATTTT

v_call: TRBV5-1
clone_size: -
j_call: TRBJ2-1
d_call: -
cdr3_aa: CASSFEASYNEQFF
cdr3_nt: TGCGCCAGCAGCTTTGAAGCGAGCTACAATGAGCAGTTCTTC

v_call: TRBV11-3
clone_size: -
j_call: TRBJ2-7
d_call: -
cdr3_aa: CASSLGRGIDEQYF
cdr3_nt: TGTGCCAGCAGCTTAGGCCGGGGGATCGACGAGCAGTACTTC

v_call: TRBV28
clone_size: -
j_call: TRBJ2-7
d_call: -
cdr3_aa: CASNTGGGSYEQYF
cdr3_nt: TGTGCCAGCAATACAGGGGGGGGTTCCTACGAGCAGTACTTC

v_call: TRBV11-2
clone_size: -
j_call: TRBJ2-5
d_call: TRBD2
cdr3_aa: CASSLEPAGLNTQYF
cdr3_nt: TGTGCCAGCAGCTTAGAACCAGCGGGGTTGAATACCCAGTACTTC

v_call: TRBV9
clone_size: -
j_call: TRBJ2-2
d_call: -
cdr3_aa: CASSTTGNTGELFF
cdr3_nt: TGTGCCAGCAGCACAACAGGAAACACCGGGGAGCTGTTTTTT

v_call: TRBV9
clone_size: -
j_call: TRBJ2-3
d_call: -
cdr3_aa: CASSSRLGASTDTQYF
cdr3_nt: TGTGCCAGCAGTTCCCGGCTGGGAGCCTCGACAGATACGCAGTATTTT

v_call: TRBV27
clone_size: once
j_call: TRBJ1-1
d_call: -
cdr3_aa: CASSVFQRNTPNTEAFF
cdr3_nt: TGTGCCAGCAGCGTCTTCCAGCGGAATACCCCGAACACTGAAGCTTTCTTT

v_call: TRBV25-1
clone_size: few
j_call: TRBJ2-7
d_call: -
cdr3_aa: CASNGGSVYGEQYF
cdr3_nt: TGTGCCAGCAATGGAGGATCGGTCTACGGCGAGCAGTACTTC

v_call: TRBV29-1
clone_size: -
j_call: TRBJ2-5
d_call: TRBD1
cdr3_aa: CSAVRDRGETQYF
cdr3_nt: TGCAGCGCAGTCCGGGACAGGGGGGAGACCCAGTACTTC

v_call: TRBV15
clone_size: -
j_call: TRBJ2-3
d_call: TRBD1
cdr3_aa: CATSKTPGQAITDTQYF
cdr3_nt: TGTGCCACCAGCAAGACGCCGGGACAGGCGATCACAGATACGCAGTATTTT

v_call: TRBV7-9
clone_size: -
j_call: TRBJ1-2
d_call: TRBD1
cdr3_aa: CASSRDRGGLSYTF
cdr3_nt: TGTGCCAGCAGTCGAGATCGAGGGGGCTTAAGCTACACCTTC

v_call: TRBV28
clone_size: -
j_call: TRBJ2-2
d_call: TRBD1
cdr3_aa: CASSRSTGMTGELFF
cdr3_nt: TGTGCCAGCAGTCGTTCGACAGGGATGACCGGGGAGCTGTTTTTT

v_call: TRBV6-5
clone_size: -
j_call: TRBJ2-5
d_call: TRBD1
cdr3_aa: CASTSIQGAKTQYF
cdr3_nt: TGTGCCAGCACCTCGATACAGGGGGCAAAGACCCAGTACTTC

v_call: TRBV5-4
clone_size: -
j_call: TRBJ1-1
d_call: TRBD1
cdr3_aa: CASSLDRGNTEAFF
cdr3_nt: TGTGCCAGCAGCTTGGACAGGGGGAACACTGAAGCTTTCTTT

v_call: TRBV6-1
clone_size: few
j_call: TRBJ1-6
d_call: -
cdr3_aa: CASSEYGSAANSPLHF
cdr3_nt: TGTGCCAGCAGTGAATACGGGTCCGCGGCTAATTCACCCCTCCACTTT

v_call: TRBV28
clone_size: -
j_call: TRBJ2-6
d_call: -
cdr3_aa: CASSFAGSGANVLTF
cdr3_nt: TGTGCCAGCAGTTTCGCGGGTTCTGGGGCCAACGTCCTGACTTTC

v_call: TRBV5-6
clone_size: -
j_call: TRBJ2-3
d_call: -
cdr3_aa: CASSSSYTDTQYF
cdr3_nt: TGTGCCAGCAGTTCTAGCTACACAGATACGCAGTATTTT

v_call: TRBV10-3
clone_size: once
j_call: TRBJ1-2
d_call: -
cdr3_aa: CAISDRSTQRRDNYGYTF
cdr3_nt: TGTGCCATCAGTGATAGGTCGACGCAGCGGAGGGATAACTATGGCTACACCTTC

v_call: TRBV6-5
clone_size: -
j_call: TRBJ1-1
d_call: -
cdr3_aa: CASTPLAIGGAEAFF
cdr3_nt: TGTGCCAGCACCCCATTAGCCATCGGGGGTGCTGAAGCTTTCTTT